This TCR beta chain was identified during a study of Ad26.COV2.S vaccination and SARS-CoV-2 variants. Broader study findings: Vaccine and placebo groups showed comparable non-spike TCR breadth. The placebo group had lower spike-specific TCR breadth than the vaccine recipients did.

A word on this clone: The antigen is not known.

Generated by immunoSEQ multiplex PCR, the TCRdb table keeps only in-frame clones and is missing some. The table has about 180,000 clones, around 88% seen once. The source of this sequence is a human donor who had recovered from COVID-19. Here the sequenced sample was peripheral blood, taken after recovery from COVID-19.

CDR3 region: CASNVGNGKLFF. The CDR3 bases are TGTGCCAGCAACGTAGGGAACGGAAAACTGTTTTTT. The chain has TRBV3-1 (or the pseudogene TRBV3-2) and TRBJ1-4; D remains ambiguous. This CDR3 has 12 amino acids. V was shortened by 7 bases and J by 10 bases, with 13 bases between the two germline ends. Germline V lookup: CDR1 LGHDT, CDR2 YNNKEL (reference sequence).